This T cell receptor (beta chain) derives from a study of regulatory T cells in long-lasting Graves disease. The CDR3 consists of 17 residues. V shed 2 bases and J shed 6 bases, with 20 bases lying between them. CDR1 MNHEY and CDR2 SVGEGT come from the germline V gene. This clonotype was seen many times. This sample's time point: newly diagnosed GD, antithyroid drugs for less than 3 months. Isolated PBMC RNA provided the starting material for the TCR library. TCR beta libraries were built with iRepertoire HTBI primers and Arm-PCR of CDR3 regions. TCRdb reprocessed the multiplex PCR reads with MiXCR, giving one entry per CDR3 protein. The table lists roughly 500,000 distinct CDR3 sequences, roughly 12% of them singletons. This same sample was also taken into another study, of T cells in Graves' hyperthyroidism and ophthalmopathy. As that study records: A patient was excluded if there was uncontrolled infection, other autoimmune disease, pregnancy or lactation. In the blood, most expanded thyroid clonotypes above 0.001 appeared as well.

This chain joins TRBV6-2 or TRBV6-3 and TRBJ2-1; D is tentatively TRBD1 or TRBD2 (5 bases each). The clonotype comes from a man aged 25-40 years with Graves disease. Sequenced material: peripheral blood mononuclear cells (PBMCs), taken at new diagnosis, from a patient treated with antithyroid drugs. CDR3 nucleotides: TGTGCCAGCAGTTACCAGGGACCACCACCGCCCCCCAATGAGCAGTTCTTC. It is translated as CASSYQGPPPPPNEQFF.